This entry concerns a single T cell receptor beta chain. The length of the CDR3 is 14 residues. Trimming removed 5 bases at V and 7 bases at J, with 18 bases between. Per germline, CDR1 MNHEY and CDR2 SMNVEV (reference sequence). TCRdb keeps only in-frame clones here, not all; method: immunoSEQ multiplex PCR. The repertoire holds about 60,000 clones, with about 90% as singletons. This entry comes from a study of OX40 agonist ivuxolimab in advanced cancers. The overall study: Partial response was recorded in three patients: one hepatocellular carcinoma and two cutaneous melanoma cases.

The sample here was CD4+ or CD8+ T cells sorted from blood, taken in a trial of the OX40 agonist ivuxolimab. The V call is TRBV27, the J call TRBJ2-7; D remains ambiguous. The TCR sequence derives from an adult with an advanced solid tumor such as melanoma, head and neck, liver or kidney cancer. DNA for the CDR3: TGTGCCAGCAGTCCCAGGCCGGACCTGGGGGAGCAGTACTTC. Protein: CASSPRPDLGEQYF.